Listed below are T cell receptor beta chains from one sample, sequenced in a study of cytomegalovirus exposure and HLA in healthy donors. Generated by immunoSEQ multiplex PCR, the TCRdb table keeps only in-frame clones and is missing some. The sample shows just over 200,000 clones, under 85% of them seen only once. Sample: PBMCs. All receptors derive from a man in his forties or fifties in good health and CMV-seronegative. CDR3s leave out the opening cysteine and the closing phenylalanine or tryptophan.

ASSALGGAGAYGYT,TRBV9,TRBJ1-2
ASRTAGTGGPGDIQY,TRBV2,TRBJ2-4
ASSGGQGANLLYGYT,TRBV5-6,TRBJ1-2
ASRGQVTNEKLF,TRBV4-1,TRBJ1-4
ASSVRLAGEDTQY,TRBV2,TRBJ2-3
ASSPGTSIETQY,TRBV28,TRBJ2-5
ASSSPSDEQF,TRBV5-1,TRBJ2-1
ASSYQGRDGTQY,TRBV6-5,TRBJ2-3
AWSGKGFAGVETQY,TRBV30,TRBJ2-5
ASSIGGNTGELF,TRBV19,TRBJ2-2
ASSPGQAAGANVLT,TRBV18,TRBJ2-6
AISDGTGGLLSNQPQH,TRBV10-3,TRBJ1-5
ASSPPGVAGRI,TRBV27,TRBJ2-1
ASSGSRSGGTEAF,TRBV2,TRBJ1-1
ATSRGGADGYEQY,TRBV15,TRBJ2-7
ASSGFTGMGDTQY,TRBV9,TRBJ2-3
ASSLPSGSYETQY,TRBV28,TRBJ2-5
ASSPATSGRYEQY,TRBV11-2,.
ASSLGLAGGPVTGELF,TRBV7-9,TRBJ2-2
ASRAGQGKRYEQY,TRBV27,TRBJ2-7
ASSLGASGPYEQY,TRBV28,TRBJ2-7
ASRPIDTTIDEKLF,TRBV7-6,TRBJ1-4
ASSLRDSPYEQY,TRBV7-8,TRBJ2-7
ASSYLAKGGETQY,TRBV6-5,TRBJ2-5
ATSREGTSGVGELF,TRBV15,TRBJ2-2
AWSMPSRGNEQF,TRBV30,TRBJ2-1
ASSLGNTGVNEQF,TRBV5-1,TRBJ2-1
ASSLGWGRMNTEAF,TRBV5-6,TRBJ1-1